This passage covers 23 T cell receptor beta chains from one sample sequenced in a study of T cell repertoires in cytomegalovirus infection. From the reads, TCRdb called clonotypes with MiXCR, one entry per CDR3 protein. The data hold hundreds of thousands of distinct CDR3 sequences, with approximately 8.9% observed a single time. Sequenced: PBMCs. Receptors were obtained from a human donor in good health (CMV status not recorded). Some clones in this sample may be carry-over from other donors' samples.

There are many counts of this clonotype. The chain joins TRBV6-6 to TRBJ2-5; 8 nucleotides agree with TRBD2. Germline lookup yields CDR1 MNHNY and CDR2 SVGAGI (reference sequence). V dropped 7 bases and J dropped 5; count of bases not matched to a gene: 9. The CDR3 has 14 amino acids. The CDR3 is CASNLGGAGETQYF. The CDR3 coding sequence is TGTGCCAGCAACCTCGGGGGGGCGGGCGAGACCCAGTACTTC.

This clonotype occurred many times. The chain couples TRBV18 to TRBJ1-2; the D gene is possibly TRBD1 (5 bases). Trimming left V 6 bases short and J 8 bases short, with 10 bases between. The germline CDR1 and CDR2 sequences are KGHSH and LQKENI. CDR3 length equals 11 residues. DNA for the CDR3: TGTGCCAGCTCGGCGGGGCACGGCTACACCTTC. The encoded protein is CASSAGHGYTF.

This clonotype was counted between two and nine times. V gene TRBV28 combines with J gene TRBJ2-3; 11 nucleotides align to TRBD1. The CDR3 is 15 residues long. Germline values: CDR1 MDHEN, CDR2 SYDVKM. V shed 6 bases, J shed 3 bases, and the junction held 5 bases outside the gene matches. CDR3 coding DNA: TGTGCCAGCAGGATAGGGACAGGGGGGACAGATACGCAGTATTTT. It yields the protein CASRIGTGGTDTQYF.

The table lists this clonotype with a few counts. V gene TRBV20-1 combines with J gene TRBJ2-7; D unclear. This CDR3 contains 14 residues. V was shortened by 6 bases and J by 0 bases, with 15 bases between the two germline ends. Germline lookup yields CDR1 DFQATT and CDR2 SNEGSKA (reference sequence). CDR3 loop: CSAPTATASYEQYF. The CDR3 coding sequence is TGCAGTGCCCCCACAGCTACCGCCTCCTACGAGCAGTACTTC.

This clonotype was observed many times. The DNA for the CDR3 is TGTGCCAGCAGTTACTCGGGACAGGGGGGGACGGAGACCCAGTACTTC. It yields the protein CASSYSGQGGTETQYF. The chain recombines TRBV6-5 with TRBJ2-5; 11 nucleotides line up with TRBD1. V trimming: 0 bases; J trimming: 5 bases; junction bases outside the gene matches: 5. Germline CDR1 reads MNHEY; CDR2 reads SVGAGI. CDR3 length: 16 amino acids.

This clonotype was seen at least ten times. This sequence joins TRBV6-6 and TRBJ1-1; TRBD1 is a possible D gene (5 bases). Germline CDR1 and CDR2: MNHNY and SVGAGI (reference sequence). The CDR3 totals 13 residues. The germline V and J ends were trimmed by 2 bases and 4 bases, with 8 bases remaining between them. CDR3 in DNA: TGTGCCAGCAGTTACCCCGGGGGCACTGAAGCTTTCTTT. Its translation is CASSYPGGTEAFF.

Many counts were recorded for this clonotype. This chain uses TRBV19 with TRBJ2-7; D is tentatively TRBD1 or TRBD2 (5 bases each). Trimming removed 5 bases at V and 0 bases at J, with 14 bases between. Germline V gene lookup returns CDR1 LNHDA and CDR2 SQIVND (reference sequence). The CDR3 spans 15 residues. CDR3: CASSARDGSSYEQYF. In DNA, the CDR3 is TGTGCCAGTAGTGCGAGGGACGGAAGCTCCTACGAGCAGTACTTC.

This clonotype showed up many times. The V call is TRBV20-1, the J call TRBJ2-2; possible D gene TRBD1, 6 bases. Germline V gives CDR1 DFQATT, CDR2 SNEGSKA (reference sequence). The CDR3 consists of 13 residues. Trimming removed 0 bases at V and 4 bases at J, with 6 bases between. The CDR3 sequence is CSARDRGTGELFF. CDR3 DNA: TGCAGTGCTAGAGACAGGGGCACCGGGGAGCTGTTTTTT.

This clonotype has more than one count but fewer than ten. In DNA form, the CDR3 reads TGTGCCAGCTCACCACCGACTAGCGGGGGCTCCTACAATGAGCAGTTCTTC. Translation: CASSPPTSGGSYNEQFF. The gene calls are TRBV18 and TRBJ2-1, with TRBD2 matching 12 bases. The germline gives CDR1 KGHSH, CDR2 LQKENI. Losses at the gene ends were 0 bases for V and 0 bases for J; bases not matched to a gene: 0. This CDR3 has 17 residues.

In its sample, this clonotype was seen many times. V is TRBV4-1 and J is TRBJ2-3; possibly TRBD2 for D (5 bases). This CDR3 has 15 amino acids. V gave up 0 bases and J gave up 6 bases, with 13 bases separating them. CDR1 is MGHRA and CDR2 is YSYEKL in the germline V gene. CDR3 nucleotides: TGCGCCAGCAGCCAAGATGAAGGGTGGGAGGATACGCAGTATTTT. Translating it yields CASSQDEGWEDTQYF.

This clonotype showed up many times. The chain joins TRBV6-2 or TRBV6-3 to TRBJ1-1; D unresolved. This CDR3 contains 14 residues. Germline assignment: CDR1 MNHEY and CDR2 SVGEGT. Deletions cut 6 bases from V and 0 bases from J, with 11 bases between. The CDR3 is CASSKPPMNTEAFF. In nucleotides, the CDR3 is TGTGCCAGCAGCAAGCCGCCTATGAACACTGAAGCTTTCTTT.

This clonotype was found many times. The rearrangement links TRBV2 to TRBJ2-7; no clear D. V shed 7 bases and J shed 9 bases, with 10 bases lying between them. CDR1 SNHLY and CDR2 FYNNEI come from the germline V gene. This CDR3 region has 10 residues. The CDR3 DNA sequence: TGTGCCAGCAAACGCTCACGGCAGTACTTC. Translated, it gives CASKRSRQYF. The complete variable domain, with remaining parts taken from reference TRBV2 and TRBJ2-7, reads EPEVTQTPSHQVTQMGQEVILRCVPISNHLYFYWYRQILGQKVEFLVSFYNNEISEKSEIFDDQFSVERPDGSNFTLKIRSTKLEDSAMYFCASKRSRQYFGPGTRLTVT.

This sequence joins TRBV29-1 and TRBJ1-3; TRBD1 matches 7 bases. V was clipped by 7 bases and J by 4 bases; unmatched bases: 13. Germline lookup yields CDR1 SQVTM and CDR2 ANQGSEA. CDR3 size: 15 residues. The CDR3 here is CSAAPGGSYGNTIYF. The CDR3 coding sequence is TGCAGCGCCGCCCCAGGGGGGTCTTACGGAAACACCATATATTTT.

This clonotype was found a few times. The CDR3 loop is CASSVAGDEQYV. In nucleotides, the CDR3 is TGTGCCAGCAGCGTTGCAGGGGACGAGCAGTACGTC. The rearrangement uses TRBV5-4 and TRBJ2-7; D may be TRBD1 (6 bases). CDR3 length: 12 amino acids. With 4 bases removed from V and 5 bases from J, the gap between germline ends came to 10 bases. Germline lookup yields CDR1 SGHNT and CDR2 YYREEE (reference sequence).

This clonotype was recorded many times. The V call is TRBV20-1, the J call TRBJ1-5, with D perhaps TRBD1 (5 bases). Trimming pared 6 bases from V and 4 bases from J, leaving 16 bases between. CDR1 and CDR2 from the germline V gene are DFQATT and SNEGSKA (reference sequence). CDR3 length: 14 amino acids. The CDR3 DNA sequence: TGCAGTGCCACCGGGGGGAACCAAAATCAGCCCCAGCATTTT. As protein: CSATGGNQNQPQHF.

This clonotype showed up many times. The V and J genes are TRBV20-1 and TRBJ1-4; D is perhaps TRBD1 (5 bases). Trimming left V 6 bases short and J 8 bases short, with 10 bases between. CDR3 length: 11 residues. CDR1 DFQATT and CDR2 SNEGSKA come from the germline V gene (reference sequence). The CDR3 is CSATPGEKLFF. The CDR3 bases are TGCAGTGCCACTCCAGGGGAAAAACTGTTTTTT.

This clonotype showed up many times. The gene calls are TRBV7-3 and TRBJ1-2, with TRBD1 as a possible D gene (5 bases). The V end was cut by 3 bases, the J end by 3 bases, with 14 bases between. The CDR3 totals 15 residues. Germline loops: CDR1 SGHTA, CDR2 FQGTGA. The CDR3 DNA is TGTGCCAGCAGCTTTAAGCCCGGGACTGACTATGGCTACACCTTC. This sequence encodes CASSFKPGTDYGYTF.

The chain is built from TRBV18 and TRBJ2-5; TRBD2 might be the D (6 bases). There are 14 residues in the CDR3. V dropped 2 bases and J dropped 7 bases, with 14 bases sitting between them. Germline CDR1 is KGHSH and CDR2 is LQKENI. DNA of the CDR3: TGTGCCAGCTCACCAGGAGGGCAGGCGAGGACCCAGTACTTC. Encoded protein: CASSPGGQARTQYF. Full variable domain (rest looked up from reference TRBV18 and TRBJ2-5): NAGVMQNPRHLVRRRGQEARLRCSPMKGHSHVYWYRQLPEEGLKFMVYLQKENIIDESGMPKERFSAEFPKEGPSILRIQQVVRGDSAAYFCASSPGGQARTQYFGPGTRLLVL.

This clonotype occurred many times. J is TRBJ1-1 and V is TRBV20-1, with a possible D match to TRBD1 (6 bases). Deletions cut 1 base from V and 7 bases from J, with 19 bases between. The CDR3 totals 15 residues. From germline, CDR1 is DFQATT and CDR2 SNEGSKA (reference sequence). DNA for the CDR3: TGCAGTGCTAGAGTTCCGACAGGTGGTTTAGGTGAAGCTTTCTTT. The encoded protein is CSARVPTGGLGEAFF.

This clonotype has at least ten counts. CDR3 sequence reads: CASSLASGGAEEQFF. CDR3 bases: TGTGCCAGCAGCTTAGCTAGCGGGGGGGCCGAAGAGCAGTTCTTC. This rearrangement joins TRBV7-2 to TRBJ2-1, with 11 nucleotides matching TRBD2. V shed 0 bases and J 10 bases; nucleotides not matched to a gene: 5. The CDR3 consists of 15 residues. Germline V gene lookup returns CDR1 SGHTA and CDR2 FQGNSA.

At least ten counts were recorded for this clonotype. CDR3 protein: CSAPLDSNYNSPLHF. In DNA form, the CDR3 reads TGCAGTGCTCCCCTGGACAGTAACTATAATTCACCCCTCCACTTT. The chain uses TRBV20-1 and TRBJ1-6; D perhaps matches TRBD1 (6 bases). Germline V gene lookup returns CDR1 DFQATT and CDR2 SNEGSKA (reference sequence). Trimming pared 5 bases from V and 3 bases from J, leaving 14 bases between. The CDR3 extends over 15 amino acids.

This clonotype was picked up a small number of times. The chain has TRBV19 and TRBJ1-6; the match to TRBD1 covers 11 bases. J was trimmed by 5 bases and V by 6 bases; bases with no gene match: 9. Per germline, CDR1 LNHDA and CDR2 SQIVND (reference sequence). This CDR3 comprises 17 residues. The CDR3 protein is CASSPRDRGTDNSPLHF. CDR3 DNA sequence: TGTGCCAGTAGCCCCCGGGACAGGGGGACGGATAATTCACCCCTCCACTTT.

Of note for this clonotype: This may be a read error, as it is one base from a much larger clone. This sequence joins TRBV28 and TRBJ2-2; 7 nucleotides line up with TRBD1. The trim removed 6 bases at V and 5 bases at J, leaving 12 bases unmatched. There are 16 residues in the CDR3. Germline V gene lookup returns CDR1 MDHEN and CDR2 SYDVKM. The CDR3 sequence is CASSTYRSGGTGELFF. CDR3 nucleotides: TGTGCCAGCAGCACATATCGGTCAGGGGGAACCGGGGAGCTGTTTTTT.